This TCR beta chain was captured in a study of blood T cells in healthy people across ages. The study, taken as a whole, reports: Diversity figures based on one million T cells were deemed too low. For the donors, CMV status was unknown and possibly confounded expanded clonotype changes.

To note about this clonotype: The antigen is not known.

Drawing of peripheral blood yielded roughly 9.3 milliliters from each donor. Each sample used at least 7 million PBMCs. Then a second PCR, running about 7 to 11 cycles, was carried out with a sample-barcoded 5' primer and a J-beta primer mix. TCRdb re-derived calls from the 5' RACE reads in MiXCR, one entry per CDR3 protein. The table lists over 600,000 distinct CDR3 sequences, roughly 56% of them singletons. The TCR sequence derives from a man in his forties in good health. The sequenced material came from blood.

The CDR3 sequence is CASSLAILAGATDTQYF. The CDR3 nucleotides are TGTGCCAGCAGCTTAGCGATTCTAGCGGGAGCGACAGATACGCAGTATTTT. V usage is TRBV7-8 and J usage is TRBJ2-3; 10 bases agree with TRBD2. The CDR3 covers 17 residues. Trimming removed 0 bases from V and 3 bases from J; junction bases left unmatched: 6. From germline, CDR1 is SGHVS and CDR2 FQNEAQ.